Shown below are 17 T cell receptor beta chains from a single sample sequenced in a study of blood T cells in healthy people across ages. A second PCR, run for about 7 to 12 cycles, used a sample-barcoded 5' primer plus a J-beta primer mix. MiXCR, run by TCRdb on the 5' RACE reads, gives a single entry per CDR3 protein. The sample has under 2 million distinct CDR3 sequences, around 36% seen once. The sample taken for sequencing was blood. The receptor set was obtained from a woman aged 30 to 39 in good health.

This clonotype was picked up a small number of times. The genes are TRBV7-9 and TRBJ2-3; D could derive from TRBD1 or TRBD2 (6 bases each). V dropped 6 bases and J dropped 2 bases, with 15 bases sitting between them. This CDR3 comprises 15 residues. Germline CDR1 SEHNR, CDR2 FQNEAQ (reference sequence). The CDR3 DNA reads TGTGCCAGCAGTCTGAAGAGGGGGGACACAGATACGCAGTATTTT. The encoded protein is CASSLKRGDTDTQYF.

This clonotype was picked up a small number of times. The chain joins TRBV29-1 to TRBJ2-3; 7 positions match TRBD1. The CDR3 runs to 14 residues. Germline V CDR1 and CDR2: SQVTM, ANQGSEA. Germline trimming cut 5 bases from V and 0 bases from J; bases unmatched to any gene: 5. The chain's CDR3 is CSVTGQTSTDTQYF. The CDR3 region has the DNA TGCAGCGTTACGGGACAGACTAGCACAGATACGCAGTATTTT.

This clonotype has just a few counts. V is TRBV30 and J is TRBJ2-1; D perhaps matches TRBD2 (6 bases). The CDR3 covers 13 residues. CDR1 is GTSNPN, CDR2 SVGIG, per germline (reference sequence). V dropped 5 bases and J dropped 4 bases, with 12 bases sitting between them. This CDR3 reads CAWLRDLYNEQFF. In nucleotides, the CDR3 is TGTGCCTGGCTCCGGGACTTGTACAATGAGCAGTTCTTC.

The chain is built from TRBV15 and TRBJ2-3, with D uncertain. Trimming removed 5 bases at V and 0 bases at J, with 9 bases between. Germline V gene sequence: CDR1 LNHNV, CDR2 YYDKDF (reference sequence). The CDR3 totals 14 residues. CDR3: CATSYQYSTDTQYF. The CDR3 DNA is TGTGCCACCAGCTACCAGTATAGCACAGATACGCAGTATTTT. Full variable domain (rest looked up from reference TRBV15 and TRBJ2-3): DAMVIQNPRYQVTQFGKPVTLSCSQTLNHNVMYWYQQKSSQAPKLLFHYYDKDFNNEADTPDNFQSRRPNTSFCFLDIRSPGLGDTAMYLCATSYQYSTDTQYFGPGTRLTVL.

This clonotype was detected only a few times. The V and J genes are TRBV4-1 and TRBJ2-4; D not resolved. V was cut by 2 bases and J by 1 base, with 12 bases left in between. The CDR3 loop spans 16 amino acids. The V gene's germline CDR1 is MGHRA and CDR2 YSYEKL. CDR3 nucleotide sequence: TGCGCCAGCAGCCAACCCCTGATCGAGGCCAAAAACATTCAGTACTTC. It codes for CASSQPLIEAKNIQYF.

This clonotype appeared many times. J is TRBJ2-7 and V is TRBV12-3 or TRBV12-4, with no clear D. Trimming removed 6 bases from V and 4 bases from J, with 10 bases in between. This CDR3 region has 12 residues. The DNA for the CDR3 is TGTGCCAGCAGGGCGGACCGTTACGAGCAGTACTTC. It is translated as CASRADRYEQYF.

This clonotype was picked up a small number of times. This rearrangement joins TRBV5-4 to TRBJ2-3; 10 nucleotides agree with TRBD2. This CDR3 has 15 amino acids. The junction had 7 bases not matched to a gene; V was cut back by 6 bases and J by 3 bases. Germline V gene data show CDR1 as SGHNT and CDR2 as YYREEE (reference sequence). The CDR3 sequence: CASTRGLAETDTQYF. DNA of the CDR3: TGTGCCAGCACCAGAGGACTAGCGGAGACAGATACGCAGTATTTT.

This clonotype has more than one count but fewer than ten. The chain recombines TRBV21-1 with TRBJ1-2. TRBV21-1 is noted as a pseudogene. The CDR3 spans 16 residues. CDR3 protein: CASSKRIKGDTYGYTF. Written as DNA, the CDR3 is TGTGCCAGCAGCAAAAGAATAAAAGGAGATACCTATGGCTACACCTTC.

V and J are TRBV20-1 and TRBJ2-4, with 8 bases identical to TRBD1. This CDR3 spans 17 amino acids. With V trimmed by 4 bases and J by 2 bases, 13 bases remained unmatched. CDR1 and CDR2 from the germline V gene are DFQATT and SNEGSKA (reference sequence). This CDR3 reads CSAIRSGGPLTKNIQYF. The CDR3 bases are TGCAGTGCTATAAGATCAGGGGGCCCATTGACCAAAAACATTCAGTACTTC.

Worth noting for this clonotype: At one boundary the junction diverges from the germline segment, which might be a read error. The J gene is TRBJ1-2, the V gene TRBV29-1; TRBD1 might be the D (5 bases). CDR3 size: 14 residues. CDR1 and CDR2 from the germline V gene are SQVTM and ANQGSEA. CDR3 region: CSVDIASSNYVYTF. The CDR3 DNA reads as TGCAGCGTGGACATCGCGTCATCTAACTATGTCTACACCTTC.

CDR3 loop: CASSEALLLRGNEKLFF. In nucleotides, the CDR3 is TGTGCCAGCAGTGAAGCGCTACTCCTCAGGGGGAATGAAAAACTGTTTTTT. This chain links TRBV6-1 with TRBJ1-4, with TRBD1 matching over 7 bases. This CDR3 comprises 17 residues. Germline trimming cut 0 bases from V and 5 bases from J; bases unmatched to any gene: 9. From germline, CDR1 is MNHNS and CDR2 SASEGT.

CDR3 DNA sequence: TGTGCCAGCAGTTCAGGTGCAAGGGGCACTGAAGCTTTCTTT. Translating gives CASSSGARGTEAFF. This chain links TRBV27 with TRBJ1-1; tentative D call: TRBD1 (5 bases). This CDR3 spans 14 amino acids. Germline assignment: CDR1 MNHEY and CDR2 SMNVEV (reference sequence). V was trimmed by 4 bases and J by 4 bases, leaving 13 bases between them.

Points on this clonotype: An end of the junction differs from the germline gene, which may be a read error. The chain joins TRBV2 to TRBJ2-1; 7 bases line up with TRBD1. CDR1 and CDR2 from the germline V gene are SNHLY and FYNNEI. The CDR3 covers 15 residues. The CDR3 DNA sequence: TGTGCCAGCAGTACCGGGACAGAATCCTACAATGAGCAGTCCTTC. It translates to CASSTGTESYNEQSF.

On this clonotype: Sequence at one end of the junction differs from germline and may be a read error. V is TRBV27 and J is TRBJ2-5; D not certain. CDR1 is MNHEY and CDR2 is SMNVEV in the germline V gene (reference sequence). The CDR3 runs to 14 residues. The CDR3 nucleotides read TGTGCCAGCAGTGTATCGATCCAGCCAGAGACCCAGTACTTC. Protein: CASSVSIQPETQYF.

This clonotype was observed a few times. The V and J genes are TRBV2 and TRBJ1-2; D is uncertain. The CDR3 is 13 amino acids. CDR1 is SNHLY, CDR2 FYNNEI, per germline. Trimming removed 8 bases from V and 5 bases from J, with 15 bases in between. The CDR3 DNA follows: TGTGCCAGCTCCAAGGCGCCGCTATATGGCTACACCTTC. It specifies CASSKAPLYGYTF.

The rearrangement links TRBV4-2 to TRBJ2-1, with D hard to call. CDR3 length: 14 amino acids. Per germline, CDR1 LGHNA and CDR2 YNFKEQ. V lost 0 bases, J lost 14 bases, and 17 bases lay in between. CDR3 region: CASSQESGEQRKFF. CDR3 nucleotide sequence: TGTGCCAGCAGCCAAGAGTCAGGCGAACAGAGGAAGTTCTTC.

This clonotype was seen only a few times. The CDR3 DNA reads as TGTGCCAGCAGCTTAGTTGCCCAAAGCTCCTACAATGAGCAGTTCTTC. Protein product: CASSLVAQSSYNEQFF. The chain couples TRBV7-9 to TRBJ2-1, with D hard to call. V was shortened by 1 base and J by 0 bases, with 10 bases between the two germline ends. The CDR3 loop spans 16 amino acids. Looked up from germline, CDR1 is SEHNR and CDR2 is FQNEAQ (reference sequence). The full variable domain, with the rest looked up from reference TRBV7-9 and TRBJ2-1, is DTGVSQNPRHKITKRGQNVTFRCDPISEHNRLYWYRQTLGQGPEFLTYFQNEAQLEKSRLLSDRFSAERPKGSFSTLEIQRTEQGDSAMYLCASSLVAQSSYNEQFFGPGTRLTVL.